Presented here are 16 T cell receptor beta chains from one specimen sequenced in a study of T-cell memory formation after mild COVID-19. TCRdb reanalysed the 5' RACE reads using MiXCR and keeps one entry per CDR3 protein. The sample holds about 170,000 distinct CDR3 sequences; over 10% are singletons and the top ten take approximately 3.4%. Source material: PBMCs or a T cell subset sorted from them (not recorded which). The receptors derive from a man between 18 and 35 years old who had mild COVID-19 (a few samples of this study predate the infection). Cell type and time point are not known.

This clonotype appeared a few times. The V and J genes are TRBV27 and TRBJ1-1; D is undetermined. Trimming shortened V by 3 bases and J by 4 bases, and 12 bases separated the two germline ends. CDR1 and CDR2 (germline): MNHEY, SMNVEV (reference sequence). The length of the CDR3 is 14 residues. CDR3 bases: TGTGCCAGCAGTTTTCAAGGGTGGGGCACTGAAGCTTTCTTT. Translated: CASSFQGWGTEAFF.

The chain has TRBV6-5 and TRBJ1-4; TRBD1 is a possible D gene (6 bases). This CDR3 region has 18 residues. The V end lost 0 bases, the J end lost 4 bases, and 18 bases lay between the germline ends. Looked up from germline, CDR1 is MNHEY and CDR2 is SVGAGI. The CDR3 spells CASSYSRGMNWVNEKLFF. The CDR3, as DNA: TGTGCCAGCAGTTACTCCAGGGGAATGAACTGGGTTAATGAAAAACTGTTTTTT.

This clonotype was seen a handful of times. The rearrangement links TRBV7-2 to TRBJ1-3; D is unresolved. Germline-derived CDR1 and CDR2 are SGHTA and FQGNSA. This CDR3 region has 13 residues. This chain's CDR3 is CGVRPLSGNTIYF. The CDR3, as DNA: TGTGGAGTAAGACCGCTCTCTGGAAACACCATATATTTT. Filled out from reference TRBV7-2 and TRBJ1-3, the complete variable domain reads GAGVSQSPSNKVTEKGKDVELRCDPISGHTALYWYRQSLGQGLEFLIYFQGNSAPDKSGLPSDRFSAERTGGSVSTLTIQRTQQEDSAVYLCGVRPLSGNTIYFGEGSWLTVV.

The V and J genes are TRBV6-5 and TRBJ1-1; a weak D match, TRBD1 (5 bases). CDR3 size: 14 residues. The germline V and J ends were trimmed by 4 bases and 5 bases, with 14 bases remaining between them. The germline V gene has CDR1 MNHEY and CDR2 SVGAGI. The CDR3 loop is CASSSPGWGTEAFF. The CDR3 DNA is TGTGCCAGCAGTTCCCCAGGGTGGGGAACTGAAGCTTTCTTT.

This clonotype turned up a few times. This chain connects TRBV12-3 or TRBV12-4 to TRBJ1-6; D not resolved. Deletions cut 0 bases from V and 6 bases from J, with 6 bases between. This CDR3 has 14 amino acids. CDR3 amino acids: CASSLATANSPLHF. The DNA of the CDR3 is TGTGCCAGCAGTTTAGCGACGGCTAATTCACCCCTCCACTTT.

The chain recombines TRBV3-1 with TRBJ2-1; D assignment may be TRBD1 or TRBD2 (6 bases each). Deletions cut 1 base from V and 7 bases from J, with 11 bases between. The germline CDR1 and CDR2 sequences are LGHDT and YNNKEL (reference sequence). The CDR3 consists of 14 residues. In nucleotides, the CDR3 is TGTGCCAGCAGCCAAGCGGGGGCTGGAAATGAGCAGTTCTTC. This gives the protein CASSQAGAGNEQFF.

This clonotype was observed many times. The chain joins TRBV10-3 to TRBJ1-4; 9 bases map to TRBD1. The CDR3 sequence is 13 residues long. The junction had 6 bases not matched to a gene; V was cut back by 11 bases and J by 5 bases. Looked up from germline, CDR1 is ENHRY and CDR2 is SYGVKD. CDR3 in amino acids: CASRQGENEKLFF. CDR3 nucleotides: TGTGCCTCAAGACAGGGGGAGAATGAAAAACTGTTTTTT.

This clonotype came up a few times. This chain links TRBV5-1 with TRBJ2-2, with D possibly matching TRBD1 (7 bases). CDR1 is SGHRS, CDR2 YFSETQ, per germline. This CDR3 region has 15 residues. Deletions cut 4 bases from V and 7 bases from J, with 17 bases between. This CDR3 is CASSITYRGGGELFF. The CDR3 DNA is TGCGCCAGCAGCATTACCTACAGGGGAGGCGGGGAGCTGTTTTTT.

With regard to this clonotype: Compared with germline, one end of the junction differs, possibly owing to a read error. The chain recombines TRBV20-1 with TRBJ2-2; D may be TRBD1 or TRBD2 (6 bases each). CDR3 size: 13 residues. Germline V gene sequence: CDR1 DFQATT, CDR2 SNEGSKA (reference sequence). The CDR3 DNA sequence: TGCAGTGCTGGAGAGGGGGGATACGGGGAGCTGTTTTTT. Translated, it gives CSAGEGGYGELFF.

This clonotype was seen many times. The chain combines TRBV29-1 with TRBJ2-3; D is possibly TRBD2 (5 bases). Germline loops: CDR1 SQVTM, CDR2 ANQGSEA. The CDR3 is made up of 14 amino acids. V lost 0 bases, J lost 6 bases, and 13 bases lay in between. DNA of the CDR3: TGCAGCGTTGAAGACCCCCGGAGGTCGGATACGCAGTATTTT. Its translation is CSVEDPRRSDTQYF.

This clonotype was counted a few times. The chain links TRBV20-1 to TRBJ1-1, with D possibly TRBD1 on 5 matching bases. V was pared by 4 bases and J by 7 bases, with 7 bases between. The length of the CDR3 is 10 residues. Germline CDR1 DFQATT, CDR2 SNEGSKA (reference sequence). CDR3 coding DNA: TGCAGTGCTACAGGGTTTGAAGCTTTCTTT. Amino acids: CSATGFEAFF.

This clonotype was seen more than once but under ten times. V is TRBV5-6 and J is TRBJ2-2; TRBD1 aligns across 8 bases. This CDR3 comprises 17 residues. V shed 1 base and J 3 bases; nucleotides not matched to a gene: 8. Germline lookup yields CDR1 SGHDT and CDR2 YYEEEE. The chain's CDR3 is CASSLPTGQAYTGELFF. As DNA, the CDR3 is TGTGCCAGCAGCTTGCCAACGGGACAGGCCTACACCGGGGAGCTGTTTTTT.

This chain connects TRBV18 to TRBJ2-5; 7 positions agree with TRBD1. Trimming cost V 6 bases and J 5 bases; bases outside gene matches: 9. The CDR3 sequence is 14 residues long. From germline, CDR1 is KGHSH and CDR2 LQKENI. The CDR3 region is CASSRQGGLETQYF. Here the CDR3 DNA reads TGTGCCAGCTCCCGACAGGGCGGTTTGGAGACCCAGTACTTC.

A single count supports this clonotype. V and J are TRBV20-1 and TRBJ2-7, with a weak D call TRBD2 (6 bases). CDR1 and CDR2 (germline): DFQATT, SNEGSKA (reference sequence). CDR3 length equals 14 residues. V was clipped by 0 bases and J by 4 bases, with 13 bases between them. The DNA for the CDR3 is TGCAGTGCTAGAGATAGGAGGGGCTTATACGAGCAGTACTTC. Its translation is CSARDRRGLYEQYF.

The rearrangement links TRBV7-2 to TRBJ1-2; a weak D match, TRBD1 (5 bases). Germline values: CDR1 SGHTA, CDR2 FQGNSA. The V end was cut by 3 bases, the J end by 8 bases, with 22 bases between. This CDR3 has 16 amino acids. The CDR3 coding sequence is TGTGCCAGCAGCTTCAATCGGGGGTCGGCTGGTTCCGGCTACACCTTC. It is translated as CASSFNRGSAGSGYTF.

This clonotype was seen repeatedly, ten times or more. The chain recombines TRBV2 with TRBJ1-2, with no clear D. The V gene lost 0 bases and the J gene lost 8 bases, with 4 bases spanning the gap. Looked up from germline, CDR1 is SNHLY and CDR2 is FYNNEI. The CDR3 has 11 residues. The CDR3 coding sequence is TGTGCCAGCAGTGAAGCGGGAGGCTACACCTTC. The encoded protein is CASSEAGGYTF.